These 20 T cell receptor beta chains share one sample of origin, sequenced in a study of blood T cell repertoires in COVID-19. Only in-frame clones appear in the TCRdb table, and some are missing; sequencing was by immunoSEQ multiplex PCR. This table has fewer than 80,000 clones, approximately 82% appearing once. The sequencing sample was made of peripheral blood. These receptors were taken from a woman aged 80 or over with acute or convalescent COVID-19.

The chain is built from TRBV6-5 and TRBJ2-1, with TRBD1 as a possible D gene (5 bases). V lost 6 bases to trimming and J lost 10 bases, with 22 bases between them. The germline V gene has CDR1 MNHEY and CDR2 SVGAGI. CDR3 size: 15 residues. DNA of the CDR3: TGTGCCAGCAGCCCCGTAGGGGTCGGTGTCATCGAGCAGTTCTTC. Its translation is CASSPVGVGVIEQFF.

V usage is TRBV27 and J usage is TRBJ2-5; 14 bases map to TRBD2. Germline CDR1 reads MNHEY; CDR2 reads SMNVEV (reference sequence). The CDR3 totals 15 residues. V lost 5 bases to trimming and J lost 3 bases; unmatched junction nucleotides: 2. DNA of the CDR3: TGTGCCAGCAGTCCGGGACTAGCGGGGGAAGAGACCCAGTACTTC. Translated: CASSPGLAGEETQYF.

This chain joins TRBV19 and TRBJ1-3; 8 bases agree with TRBD1. This CDR3 has 18 amino acids. Germline V gene lookup returns CDR1 LNHDA and CDR2 SQIVND (reference sequence). V lost 4 bases and J lost 0; bases outside the gene matches: 11. Here the CDR3 reads CASSTGQGGLSSGNTIYF. The CDR3 bases are TGTGCCAGTAGTACTGGACAGGGAGGTTTGAGCTCTGGAAACACCATATATTTT.

The V call is TRBV18, the J call TRBJ1-2; TRBD1 matches 7 bases. CDR1 KGHSH and CDR2 LQKENI come from the germline V gene. The length of the CDR3 is 16 residues. J lost 1 base, V lost 3 bases, and 8 bases had no gene match. CDR3 protein: CASSPETGQINYGYTF. The CDR3 DNA sequence: TGTGCCAGCTCACCCGAGACAGGGCAAATTAACTATGGCTACACCTTC. The whole variable domain, filled in from reference TRBV18 and TRBJ1-2, reads NAGVMQNPRHLVRRRGQEARLRCSPMKGHSHVYWYRQLPEEGLKFMVYLQKENIIDESGMPKERFSAEFPKEGPSILRIQQVVRGDSAAYFCASSPETGQINYGYTFGSGTRLTVV.

The rearrangement links TRBV3-1 (or the pseudogene TRBV3-2) to TRBJ1-2; a weak D match, TRBD1 (6 bases). Germline CDR1 LGHDT, CDR2 YNNKEL (reference sequence). The CDR3 runs 14 residues. V was trimmed by 3 bases and J by 6 bases, leaving 14 bases between them. The CDR3 is CASSQGNRVDGYTF. CDR3 nucleotide sequence: TGTGCCAGCAGCCAGGGGAACAGGGTGGATGGCTACACCTTC.

The J gene is TRBJ2-3, the V gene TRBV19; TRBD1 agrees at 11 bases. V lost 8 bases to trimming and J lost 5 bases; unmatched junction nucleotides: 6. The CDR3 is 14 amino acids. The germline V gene has CDR1 LNHDA and CDR2 SQIVND (reference sequence). The CDR3 spells CASRRTGGVDTQYF. CDR3 in DNA: TGTGCCAGTCGACGGACAGGGGGCGTAGATACGCAGTATTTT.

This clone occurred a few times. The V gene is TRBV6-5, the J gene TRBJ1-1; TRBD1 agrees at 9 bases. The germline CDR1 and CDR2 sequences are MNHEY and SVGAGI. The CDR3 runs to 15 residues. V was clipped by 8 bases and J by 0 bases; unmatched bases: 7. Here the CDR3 reads CASELDRGMNTEAFF. The DNA of the CDR3 is TGTGCCAGCGAATTGGACAGGGGTATGAACACTGAAGCTTTCTTT.

This chain joins TRBV5-4 and TRBJ1-6, with unresolved D. CDR1 is SGHNT, CDR2 YYREEE, per germline (reference sequence). This CDR3 has 14 amino acids. V lost 1 base to trimming and J lost 10 bases, with 12 bases between them. This chain's CDR3 is CASSLREGLSPLHF. The CDR3, as DNA: TGTGCCAGCAGCTTGAGGGAAGGACTCTCACCCCTCCACTTT.

The chain is built from TRBV11-2 and TRBJ1-1, with 7 bases matching TRBD1. Germline lookup yields CDR1 SGHAT and CDR2 FQNNGV. CDR3 length equals 11 residues. V shed 7 bases, J shed 8 bases, and the junction held 4 bases outside the gene matches. Here the CDR3 reads CASIAGGEAFF. CDR3 nucleotides: TGTGCCAGCATCGCAGGGGGGGAAGCTTTCTTT.

The sample holds one count of this clone. The chain uses TRBV6-5 and TRBJ1-1, with a tentative D call TRBD1 (5 bases). V lost 7 bases and J lost 1, with 10 bases in between. The CDR3 has 13 residues. CDR1 is MNHEY and CDR2 is SVGAGI in the germline V gene. The CDR3 sequence is CASTGGGNTEAFF. The CDR3 DNA is TGTGCCAGCACCGGGGGGGGGAACACTGAAGCTTTCTTT.

V gene TRBV19 combines with J gene TRBJ2-7; TRBD2 is a possible D gene (5 bases). Between the trimmed V and J ends, which lost 6 bases and 1 base, there was a span of 13 bases. Looked up from germline, CDR1 is LNHDA and CDR2 is SQIVND (reference sequence). The CDR3 loop spans 14 amino acids. The CDR3, as DNA: TGTGCCAGTAGCCAGCGGTCGGAATCCTACGAGCAGTACTTC. The encoded protein is CASSQRSESYEQYF. Looking up the rest from reference TRBV19 and TRBJ2-7 gives the full variable domain: DGGITQSPKYLFRKEGQNVTLSCEQNLNHDAMYWYRQDPGQGLRLIYYSQIVNDFQKGDIAEGYSVSREKKESFPLTVTSAQKNPTAFYLCASSQRSESYEQYFGPGTRLTVT.

This clone was observed a single time. This chain joins TRBV6-1 and TRBJ1-5, with 10 bases aligning to TRBD1. The germline CDR1 and CDR2 sequences are MNHNS and SASEGT. This CDR3 has 15 amino acids. The J segment lost 9 bases and the V segment lost 3 bases, leaving 8 bases of the junction unmatched. CDR3 nucleotide sequence: TGTGCCAGCAGTGAGGGGGGGACAGGGGATTTGCCCCAGCATTTT. The encoded protein is CASSEGGTGDLPQHF.

V usage is TRBV7-8 and J usage is TRBJ2-1; 9 positions agree with TRBD1. CDR1 is SGHVS and CDR2 is FQNEAQ in the germline V gene. V dropped 7 bases and J dropped 7; count of bases not matched to a gene: 11. The CDR3 length is 15 residues. This chain's CDR3 is CASNPGDRALNEQFF. The CDR3 nucleotides are TGTGCCAGCAACCCTGGGGACAGGGCCCTTAATGAGCAGTTCTTC.

V gene TRBV4-1 combines with J gene TRBJ1-6; D is unresolved. Trimming took off 0 bases at V and 6 bases at J, with 12 bases between the two ends. The CDR3 runs 16 residues. Per the germline V gene, CDR1 is MGHRA and CDR2 is YSYEKL. As DNA, the CDR3 is TGCGCCAGCAGCCAAGAAGGCGGGGTCCGTAATTCACCCCTCCACTTT. Protein sequence: CASSQEGGVRNSPLHF.

J is TRBJ1-5 and V is TRBV19; 9 bases align to TRBD1. CDR1 and CDR2 from the germline V gene are LNHDA and SQIVND (reference sequence). After removal of 5 bases from V and 2 bases from J, the junction contained 10 bases not matched to a gene. CDR3 size: 17 residues. The CDR3 spells CASSREQGAGGNQPQHF. The CDR3 DNA is TGTGCCAGTAGTCGAGAACAGGGGGCGGGTGGCAATCAGCCCCAGCATTTT.

The J gene is TRBJ1-1, the V gene TRBV3-1 (or the pseudogene TRBV3-2), with 8 bases matching TRBD1. Unmatched junction bases numbered 5, after V lost 0 bases and J lost 2 bases. The CDR3 runs 16 residues. CDR1 and CDR2 from the germline V gene are LGHDT and YNNKEL (reference sequence). The CDR3 region has the DNA TGTGCCAGCAGCCAAGATCCGGACAGGGCTAACACTGAAGCTTTCTTT. This codes for CASSQDPDRANTEAFF.

The chain joins TRBV5-1 to TRBJ2-5, with TRBD2 matching over 12 bases. The germline V gene encodes CDR1 SGHRS and CDR2 YFSETQ. The junction had 1 base not matched to a gene; V was cut back by 1 base and J by 3 bases. The CDR3 spans 15 residues. The CDR3: CASSLSSGGEETQYF. Written as DNA, the CDR3 is TGCGCCAGCAGCTTGTCTAGCGGGGGGGAAGAGACCCAGTACTTC.

The chain links TRBV20-1 to TRBJ1-2; D gene uncertain. This CDR3 is built from 11 residues. Trimming stripped 6 bases from V and 8 bases from J, with 13 bases between. Germline V lookup: CDR1 DFQATT, CDR2 SNEGSKA (reference sequence). Here the CDR3 DNA reads TGCAGTGCCGGGCTAGGAGGGGGCTACACCTTC. Amino acids: CSAGLGGGYTF.

The V call is TRBV7-3, the J call TRBJ1-1, with D possibly being TRBD1 (6 bases). Germline V gene lookup returns CDR1 SGHTA and CDR2 FQGTGA. CDR3 length equals 16 residues. Trimming shortened V by 4 bases and J by 3 bases, and 18 bases separated the two germline ends. The DNA for the CDR3 is TGTGCCAGCAGCTCCACGCCCGGGACAAGATACACTGAAGCTTTCTTT. Translating it yields CASSSTPGTRYTEAFF.

Turning to this clone: This CDR3 is also generated by other DNA sequences in the sample. The chain carries TRBV5-1 and TRBJ2-3, with 15 nucleotides matching TRBD2. The CDR3 is made up of 15 amino acids. Per the germline V gene, CDR1 is SGHRS and CDR2 is YFSETQ. V gave up 3 bases and J gave up 4 bases; unmatched junction bases: 0. In DNA form, the CDR3 reads TGCGCCAGCAGCTGGACTAGCGGGGGGGCAGATACGCAGTATTTT. Translating it yields CASSWTSGGADTQYF.